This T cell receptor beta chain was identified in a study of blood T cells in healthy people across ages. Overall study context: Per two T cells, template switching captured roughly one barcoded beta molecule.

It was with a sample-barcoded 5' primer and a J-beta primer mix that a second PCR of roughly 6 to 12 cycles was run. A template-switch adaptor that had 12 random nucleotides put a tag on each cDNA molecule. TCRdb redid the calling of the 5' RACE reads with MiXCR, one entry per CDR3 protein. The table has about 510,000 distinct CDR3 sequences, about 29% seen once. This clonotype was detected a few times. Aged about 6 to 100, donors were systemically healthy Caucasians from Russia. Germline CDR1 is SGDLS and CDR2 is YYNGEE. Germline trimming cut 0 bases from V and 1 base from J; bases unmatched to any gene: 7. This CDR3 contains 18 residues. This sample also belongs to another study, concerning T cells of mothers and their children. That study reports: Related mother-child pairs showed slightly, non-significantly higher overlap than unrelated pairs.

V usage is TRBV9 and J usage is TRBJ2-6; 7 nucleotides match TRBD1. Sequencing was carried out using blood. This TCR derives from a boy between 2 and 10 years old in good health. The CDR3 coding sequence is TGTGCCAGCAGCGTAGGAATAGGGGGCCTTTCTGGGGCCAACGTCCTGACTTTC. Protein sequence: CASSVGIGGLSGANVLTF.